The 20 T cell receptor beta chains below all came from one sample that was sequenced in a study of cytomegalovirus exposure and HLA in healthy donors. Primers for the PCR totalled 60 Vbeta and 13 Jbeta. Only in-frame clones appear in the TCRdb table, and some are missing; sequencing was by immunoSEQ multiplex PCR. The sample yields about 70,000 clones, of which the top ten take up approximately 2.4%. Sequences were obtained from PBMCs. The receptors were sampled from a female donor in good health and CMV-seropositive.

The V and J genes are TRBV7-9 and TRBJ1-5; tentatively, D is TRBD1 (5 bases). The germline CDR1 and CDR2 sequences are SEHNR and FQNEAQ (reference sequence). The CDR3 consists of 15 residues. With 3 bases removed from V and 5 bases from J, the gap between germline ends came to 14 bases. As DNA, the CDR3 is TGTGCCAGCAGCTTGGGCAGGGTTGGCGATCAGCCCCAGCATTTT. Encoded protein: CASSLGRVGDQPQHF.

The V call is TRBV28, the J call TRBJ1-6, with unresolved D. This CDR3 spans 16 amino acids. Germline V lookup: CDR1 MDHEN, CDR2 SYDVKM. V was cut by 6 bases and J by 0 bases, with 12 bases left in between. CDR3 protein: CASRVTGNSYNSPLHF. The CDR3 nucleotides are TGTGCCAGCAGGGTCACGGGGAACTCCTATAATTCACCCCTCCACTTT.

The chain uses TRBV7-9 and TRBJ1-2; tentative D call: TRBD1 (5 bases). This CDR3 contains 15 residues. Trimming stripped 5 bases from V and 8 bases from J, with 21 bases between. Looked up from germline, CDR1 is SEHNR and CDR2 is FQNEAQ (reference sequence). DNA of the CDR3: TGTGCCAGCAGCCTAAGACAGAACTACGTATCGGGCTACACCTTC. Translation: CASSLRQNYVSGYTF.

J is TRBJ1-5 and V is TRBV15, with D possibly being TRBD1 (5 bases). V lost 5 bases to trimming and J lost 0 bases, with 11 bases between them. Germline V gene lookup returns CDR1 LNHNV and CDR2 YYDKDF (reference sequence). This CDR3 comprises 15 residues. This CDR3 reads CATSGGTLSNQPQHF. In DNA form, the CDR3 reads TGTGCCACCAGCGGGGGGACCCTTAGCAATCAGCCCCAGCATTTT.

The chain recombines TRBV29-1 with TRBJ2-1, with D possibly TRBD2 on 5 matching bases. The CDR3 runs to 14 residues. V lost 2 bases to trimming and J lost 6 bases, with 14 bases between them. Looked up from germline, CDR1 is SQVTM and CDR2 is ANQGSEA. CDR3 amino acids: CSVEKRGLGNEQFF. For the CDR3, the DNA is TGCAGCGTTGAAAAACGGGGTCTTGGCAATGAGCAGTTCTTC.

The DNA for the CDR3 is TGTGCCAGCTTGACAGTGAACGGCGGCTACACCTTC. Its protein is CASLTVNGGYTF. The genes are TRBV2 and TRBJ1-2, with a tentative D call TRBD1 (5 bases). Germline lookup yields CDR1 SNHLY and CDR2 FYNNEI. This CDR3 is built from 12 residues. The germline V and J ends were trimmed by 8 bases and 8 bases, with 15 bases remaining between them.

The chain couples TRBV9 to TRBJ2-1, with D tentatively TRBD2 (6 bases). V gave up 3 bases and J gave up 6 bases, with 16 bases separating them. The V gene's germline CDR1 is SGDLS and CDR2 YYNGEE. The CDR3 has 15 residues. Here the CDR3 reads CASSGGVGLVNEQFF. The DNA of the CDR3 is TGTGCCAGCAGCGGGGGGGTCGGGCTAGTCAATGAGCAGTTCTTC.

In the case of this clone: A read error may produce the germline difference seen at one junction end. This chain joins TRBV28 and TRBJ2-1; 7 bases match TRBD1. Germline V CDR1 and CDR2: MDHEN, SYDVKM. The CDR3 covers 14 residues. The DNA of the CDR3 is TGTGCCACCAAGGGACAGAGCTCCGACAATGAGCAGTTCTTC. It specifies CATKGQSSDNEQFF.

CDR3 in DNA: TGTGCCAGCAGCTTGGCTGGGGCTGTGTACGAGCAGTACTTC. This translates into CASSLAGAVYEQYF. The chain combines TRBV7-9 with TRBJ2-7; D is perhaps TRBD1 (5 bases). The ends were cut back, 3 bases at V and 4 bases at J, with 13 bases in the middle. Per germline, CDR1 SEHNR and CDR2 FQNEAQ (reference sequence). The CDR3 runs 14 residues.

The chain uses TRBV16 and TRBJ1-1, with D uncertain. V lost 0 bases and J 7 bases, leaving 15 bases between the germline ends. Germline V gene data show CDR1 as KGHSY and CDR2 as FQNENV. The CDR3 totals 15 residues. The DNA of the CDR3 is TGTGCCAGCAGCCAATCGGCGGGGATAGGCTATGAAGCTTTCTTT. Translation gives CASSQSAGIGYEAFF.

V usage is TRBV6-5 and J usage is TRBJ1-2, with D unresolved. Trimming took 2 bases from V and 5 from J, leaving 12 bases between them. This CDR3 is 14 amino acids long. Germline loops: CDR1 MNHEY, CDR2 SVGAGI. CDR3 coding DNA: TGTGCCAGCAGTTACAGAGGGAATAATTATGGCTACACCTTC. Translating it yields CASSYRGNNYGYTF.

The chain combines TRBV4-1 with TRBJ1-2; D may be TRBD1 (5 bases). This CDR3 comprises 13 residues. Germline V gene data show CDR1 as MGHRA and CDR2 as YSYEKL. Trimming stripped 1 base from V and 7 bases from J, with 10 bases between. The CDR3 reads CASSQVAGLGYTF. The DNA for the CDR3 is TGCGCCAGCAGCCAAGTGGCAGGGCTTGGCTACACCTTC.

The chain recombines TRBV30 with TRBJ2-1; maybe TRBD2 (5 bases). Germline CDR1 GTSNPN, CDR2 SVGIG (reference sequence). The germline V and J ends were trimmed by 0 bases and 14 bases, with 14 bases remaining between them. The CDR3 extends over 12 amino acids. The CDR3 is CAWSVPAGREFF. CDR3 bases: TGTGCCTGGAGTGTACCCGCGGGTCGGGAGTTCTTC.

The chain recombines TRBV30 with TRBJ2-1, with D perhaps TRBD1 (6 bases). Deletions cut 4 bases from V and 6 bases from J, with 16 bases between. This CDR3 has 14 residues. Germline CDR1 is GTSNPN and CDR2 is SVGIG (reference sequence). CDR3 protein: CAWNRDTQANEQFF. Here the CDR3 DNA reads TGTGCCTGGAACCGGGACACCCAGGCCAATGAGCAGTTCTTC.

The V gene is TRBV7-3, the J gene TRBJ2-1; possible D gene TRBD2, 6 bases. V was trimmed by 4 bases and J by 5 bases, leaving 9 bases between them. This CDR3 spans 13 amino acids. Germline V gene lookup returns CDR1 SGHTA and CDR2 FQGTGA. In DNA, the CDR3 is TGTGCCAGCAGCTCGTCGGGGGACAATGAGCAGTTCTTC. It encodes CASSSSGDNEQFF. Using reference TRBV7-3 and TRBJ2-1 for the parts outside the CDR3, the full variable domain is GAGVSQTPSNKVTEKGKYVELRCDPISGHTALYWYRQSLGQGPEFLIYFQGTGAADDSGLPNDRFFAVRPEGSVSTLKIQRTERGDSAVYLCASSSSGDNEQFFGPGTRLTVL.

CDR3 protein: CASSPGTVRNEQFF. CDR3 coding DNA: TGTGCCAGCAGTCCCGGGACAGTTCGGAATGAGCAGTTCTTC. J is TRBJ2-1 and V is TRBV6-5; 7 nucleotides match TRBD1. Germline trimming cut 5 bases from V and 7 bases from J; bases unmatched to any gene: 8. The CDR3 extends over 14 amino acids. From germline, CDR1 is MNHEY and CDR2 SVGAGI.

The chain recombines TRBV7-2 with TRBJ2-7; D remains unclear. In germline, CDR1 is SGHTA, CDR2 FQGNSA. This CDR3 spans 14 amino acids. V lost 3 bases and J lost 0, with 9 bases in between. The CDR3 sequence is CASSLVYSSYEQYF. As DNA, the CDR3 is TGTGCCAGCAGCTTGGTATACAGCTCCTACGAGCAGTACTTC.

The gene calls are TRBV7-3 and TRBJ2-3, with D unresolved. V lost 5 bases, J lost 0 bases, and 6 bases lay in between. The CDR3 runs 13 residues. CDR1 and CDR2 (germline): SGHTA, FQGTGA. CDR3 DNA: TGTGCCAGCAGCCAGTCTAGCACAGATACGCAGTATTTT. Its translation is CASSQSSTDTQYF.

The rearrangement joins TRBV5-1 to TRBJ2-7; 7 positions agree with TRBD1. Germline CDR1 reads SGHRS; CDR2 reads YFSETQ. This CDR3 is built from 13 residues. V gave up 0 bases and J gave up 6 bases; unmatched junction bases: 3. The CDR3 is CASSLETGTEQYF. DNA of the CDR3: TGCGCCAGCAGCTTGGAGACAGGGACCGAGCAGTACTTC.

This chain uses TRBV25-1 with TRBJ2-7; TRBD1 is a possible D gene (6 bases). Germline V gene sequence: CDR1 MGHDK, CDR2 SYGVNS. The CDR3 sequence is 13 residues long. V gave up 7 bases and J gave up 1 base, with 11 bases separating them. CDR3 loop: CASTAGTSYEQYF. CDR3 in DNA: TGTGCCAGCACAGCCGGGACATCCTACGAGCAGTACTTC.